This T cell receptor beta chain comes out of a study of CD8 T cells in ankylosing spondylitis. Study observations and caveats: A motif of roughly eight highly homologous TCR beta variants was seen as apparently characteristic of ankylosing spondylitis blood.

V lost 0 bases and J lost 5, with 18 bases in between. From germline, CDR1 is SGDLS and CDR2 YYNGEE. This CDR3 spans 17 amino acids. A word on this clonotype: As yet, its antigen is unknown.

5'-RACE, quantitative and with molecular barcodes, yielded the TCR beta libraries. Each CDR3 protein gets one entry after TCRdb re-called the 5' RACE reads with MiXCR. Of more than 300,000 distinct CDR3 sequences listed, 7.5% to 9% are singletons. The sequence was collected from a male donor with ankylosing spondylitis. Sequenced sample: blood, either unsorted or a sorted T cell fraction (not recorded which). J is TRBJ2-1 and V is TRBV9, with unresolved D. CDR3 in DNA: TGTGCCAGCAGCGTAGTACCCTCTGGTCTGGGGAACAATGAGCAGTTCTTC. Protein sequence: CASSVVPSGLGNNEQFF.